This TCR beta chain was profiled in a study of spatial heterogeneity in lung cancer. The CDR3 totals 17 residues. Germline values: CDR1 MGHRA, CDR2 YSYEKL. Trimming took off 1 base at V and 5 bases at J, with 20 bases between the two ends. The sample's time point: blood at routine non-recurrence follow-up after resection. This clonotype was seen many times. In TCRdb, the 5' RACE reads were re-called with MiXCR into one record per CDR3 protein. The sample lists approximately 12,000 distinct CDR3 sequences, 10% occurring once. The specimen was PBMCs, collected at follow-up. The chain uses TRBV4-1 and TRBJ1-1, with D possibly matching TRBD1 (5 bases). The sequence was obtained from a female donor with early-stage non-small cell lung cancer. CDR3 region: CASSQVHGGRSGTEAFF. For the CDR3, the DNA is TGCGCCAGCAGCCAAGTTCACGGTGGCAGATCAGGGACTGAAGCTTTCTTT.